The 8 T cell receptor beta chains given below trace back to one sample, sequenced in a study of blood T cell repertoires in COVID-19. Sequenced by immunoSEQ multiplex PCR; TCRdb stores in-frame clones only, minus some. The table records about 160,000 clones, roughly 82% of them present only once. The sample consisted of peripheral blood. All receptors come from a man in his 70s with acute or convalescent COVID-19.

DNA for the CDR3: TGTGCCACCAGTGACCCCGGACAGGGGGCATTTCCCCAGCATTTT. Its translation: CATSDPGQGAFPQHF. This sequence joins TRBV24-1 and TRBJ1-5; 11 positions match TRBD1. CDR3 length equals 15 residues. Trimming removed 4 bases from V and 10 bases from J; junction bases left unmatched: 8. The V gene's germline CDR1 is KGHDR and CDR2 SFDVKD.

This clone has only a few counts. Here the CDR3 reads CASSPGQGVGGYTF. CDR3 sequence (DNA): TGTGCCAGCAGCCCTGGACAGGGAGTAGGTGGCTACACCTTC. The V call is TRBV5-6, the J call TRBJ1-2, with 8 bases aligning to TRBD1. Germline assignment: CDR1 SGHDT and CDR2 YYEEEE. This CDR3 is 14 amino acids long. With 4 bases clipped from V and 7 bases from J, the junction kept 9 bases outside the gene matches.

This clone was counted a single time. This chain uses TRBV28 with TRBJ2-5; TRBD2 aligns across 10 bases. J gave up 1 base and V 6 bases, and 5 bases lay outside the gene matches. Germline V gene data show CDR1 as MDHEN and CDR2 as SYDVKM. This CDR3 is built from 15 residues. CDR3 sequence (DNA): TGTGCCAGCAGGACACTAGCGGGGTCCCAAGAGACCCAGTACTTC. Translation gives CASRTLAGSQETQYF.

CDR3 sequence (DNA): TGTGCCAGCAGCACACAACAGGGAGAAGAGACCCAGTACTTC. It encodes CASSTQQGEETQYF. V usage is TRBV5-4 and J usage is TRBJ2-5, with a possible D match to TRBD1 (6 bases). The CDR3 runs to 14 residues. Germline assignment: CDR1 SGHNT and CDR2 YYREEE (reference sequence). V was trimmed by 4 bases and J by 3 bases, leaving 13 bases between them.

This clone was recorded only once. This chain uses TRBV28 with TRBJ2-1; TRBD2 matches 13 bases. CDR1 is MDHEN, CDR2 SYDVKM, per germline. This CDR3 has 18 amino acids. Trimming took 7 bases from V and 3 from J; bases not matched to a gene: 12. The CDR3 bases are TGTGCCAGCACCCGGTTGAGTGGGACTAGCGGGAACTACAATGAGCAGTTCTTC. This codes for CASTRLSGTSGNYNEQFF. The full variable domain, completed using reference TRBV28 and TRBJ2-1, is DVKVTQSSRYLVKRTGEKVFLECVQDMDHENMFWYRQDPGLGLRLIYFSYDVKMKEKGDIPEGYSVSREKKERFSLILESASTNQTSMYLCASTRLSGTSGNYNEQFFGPGTRLTVL.

V and J are TRBV28 and TRBJ1-4, with 11 bases that match TRBD1. Germline V lookup: CDR1 MDHEN, CDR2 SYDVKM. This CDR3 is built from 16 residues. Trimming cost V 6 bases and J 3 bases; bases outside gene matches: 6. The CDR3 region has the DNA TGTGCCAGCAGACGGGACAGGGGGTTAGCTAATGAAAAACTGTTTTTT. It codes for CASRRDRGLANEKLFF. Complete variable domain (other parts from reference TRBV28 and TRBJ1-4): DVKVTQSSRYLVKRTGEKVFLECVQDMDHENMFWYRQDPGLGLRLIYFSYDVKMKEKGDIPEGYSVSREKKERFSLILESASTNQTSMYLCASRRDRGLANEKLFFGSGTQLSVL.

The chain joins TRBV29-1 to TRBJ2-1; 11 bases are a match to TRBD2. J was trimmed by 7 bases and V by 7 bases; bases with no gene match: 12. Germline V gene sequence: CDR1 SQVTM, CDR2 ANQGSEA. CDR3 size: 15 residues. The CDR3 here is CSASKGASGRNEQFF. In DNA form, the CDR3 reads TGCAGCGCCTCAAAGGGGGCTAGCGGGAGGAATGAGCAGTTCTTC.

V is TRBV18 and J is TRBJ2-1; 7 nucleotides agree with TRBD2. The germline V gene encodes CDR1 KGHSH and CDR2 LQKENI. The length of the CDR3 is 14 residues. J gave up 4 bases and V 3 bases, and 3 bases lay outside the gene matches. In DNA, the CDR3 is TGTGCCAGCTCACCGGCTAGCGGTTACAATGAGCAGTTCTTC. Translated, it gives CASSPASGYNEQFF. The whole variable domain, filled in from reference TRBV18 and TRBJ2-1, reads NAGVMQNPRHLVRRRGQEARLRCSPMKGHSHVYWYRQLPEEGLKFMVYLQKENIIDESGMPKERFSAEFPKEGPSILRIQQVVRGDSAAYFCASSPASGYNEQFFGPGTRLTVL.